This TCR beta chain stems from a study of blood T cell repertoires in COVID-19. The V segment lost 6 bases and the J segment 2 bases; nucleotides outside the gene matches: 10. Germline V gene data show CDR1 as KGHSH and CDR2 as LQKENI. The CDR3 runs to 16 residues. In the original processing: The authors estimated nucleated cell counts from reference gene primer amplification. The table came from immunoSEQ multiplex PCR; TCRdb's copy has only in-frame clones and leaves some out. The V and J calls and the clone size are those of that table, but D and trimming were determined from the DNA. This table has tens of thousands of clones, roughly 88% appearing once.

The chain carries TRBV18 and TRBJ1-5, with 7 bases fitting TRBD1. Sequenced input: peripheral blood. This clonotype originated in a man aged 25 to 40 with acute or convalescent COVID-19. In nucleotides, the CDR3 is TGTGCCAGCTCTCCTAAGCTTACAGGGGGCAATCAGCCCCAGCATTTT. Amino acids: CASSPKLTGGNQPQHF.